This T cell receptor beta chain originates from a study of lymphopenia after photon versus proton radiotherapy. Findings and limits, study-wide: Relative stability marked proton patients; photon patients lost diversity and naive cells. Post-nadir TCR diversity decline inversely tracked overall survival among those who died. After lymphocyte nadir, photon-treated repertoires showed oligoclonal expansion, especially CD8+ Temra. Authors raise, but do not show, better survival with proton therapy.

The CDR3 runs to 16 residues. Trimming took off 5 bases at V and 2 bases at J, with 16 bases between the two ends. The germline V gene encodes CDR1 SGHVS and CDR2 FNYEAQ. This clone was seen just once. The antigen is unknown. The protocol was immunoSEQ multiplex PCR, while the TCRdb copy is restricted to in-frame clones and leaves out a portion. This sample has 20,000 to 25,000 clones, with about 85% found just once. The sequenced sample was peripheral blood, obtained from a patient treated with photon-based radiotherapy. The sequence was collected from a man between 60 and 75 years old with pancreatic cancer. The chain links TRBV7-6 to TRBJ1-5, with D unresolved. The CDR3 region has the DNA TGTGCCAGCAGCGAGACTGTCGGGGTTCGCAATCAGCCCCAGCATTTT. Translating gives CASSETVGVRNQPQHF.